This TCR beta chain stems from a study of control samples from healthy donors and cancer patients. J was trimmed by 2 bases and V by 3 bases; bases with no gene match: 7. CDR1 is LNHDA and CDR2 is SQIVND in the germline V gene (reference sequence). The CDR3 has 15 residues. Data came from immunoSEQ multiplex PCR; TCRdb stores just in-frame clones and leaves some out. The sample includes about 60,000 clones, 85% of them seen just once. The chain combines TRBV19 with TRBJ2-7; 7 bases match TRBD2. This receptor was identified in a man aged 35 to 55 in good health. Material: blood. The CDR3 nucleotides are TGTGCCAGTAGTATTTCAGCTCGGGGGGCCTACGAGCAGTACTTC. This sequence encodes CASSISARGAYEQYF.